This entry is about one T cell receptor beta chain. What it binds is unknown. Germline lookup yields CDR1 WNHNN and CDR2 SYGVQD (reference sequence). The CDR3 consists of 15 residues. V was shortened by 3 bases and J by 5 bases, with 14 bases between the two germline ends. This sample is part of a study of T cells in Graves' hyperthyroidism and ophthalmopathy. Findings and caveats of the study: The majority of expanded thyroid clonotypes above 0.001 also appeared in blood.

The CDR3 regions of TCR beta were amplified from RNA transcripts. During a first-round RT-PCR of the TCR CDR3, the HTBI primer set was used. TCRdb redid the calling of the multiplex PCR reads with MiXCR, one entry per CDR3 protein. The sample contains some 600,000 distinct CDR3 sequences, approximately 15% of which appear only once. Patients between 18 and 65 years old had hyperthyroidism, newly diagnosed and lasting under 2 months. Exclusions: uncontrolled infection, other autoimmune disease, pregnancy, lactation. The clonotype was recovered from a woman aged 25-40 years with Graves' hyperthyroidism that later progressed to Graves' ophthalmopathy. The chain uses TRBV10-1 and TRBJ2-4, with D possibly being TRBD1 or TRBD2 (5 bases each). The sequencing input was blood. CDR3 in DNA: TGCGCCAGCAGTGACCCAGCACGGGGACAAAACATTCAGTACTTC. The encoded protein is CASSDPARGQNIQYF.